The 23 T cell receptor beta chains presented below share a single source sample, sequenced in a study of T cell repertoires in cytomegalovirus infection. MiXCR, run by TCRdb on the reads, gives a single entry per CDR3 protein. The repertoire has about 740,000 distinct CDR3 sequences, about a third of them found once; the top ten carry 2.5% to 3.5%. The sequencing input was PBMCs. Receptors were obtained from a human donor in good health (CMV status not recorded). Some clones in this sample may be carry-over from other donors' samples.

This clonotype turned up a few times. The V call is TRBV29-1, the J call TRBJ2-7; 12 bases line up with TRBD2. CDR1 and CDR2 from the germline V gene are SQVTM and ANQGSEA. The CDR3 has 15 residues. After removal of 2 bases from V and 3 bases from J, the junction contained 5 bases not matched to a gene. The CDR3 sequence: CSVELSSGGDYEQYF. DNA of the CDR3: TGCAGCGTTGAATTATCTAGCGGGGGGGACTACGAGCAGTACTTC.

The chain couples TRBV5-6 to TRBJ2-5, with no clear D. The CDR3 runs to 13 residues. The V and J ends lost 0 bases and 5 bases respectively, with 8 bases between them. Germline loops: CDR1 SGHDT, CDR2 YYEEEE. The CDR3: CASSLEGYETQYF. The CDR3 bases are TGTGCCAGCAGCTTGGAAGGGTACGAGACCCAGTACTTC.

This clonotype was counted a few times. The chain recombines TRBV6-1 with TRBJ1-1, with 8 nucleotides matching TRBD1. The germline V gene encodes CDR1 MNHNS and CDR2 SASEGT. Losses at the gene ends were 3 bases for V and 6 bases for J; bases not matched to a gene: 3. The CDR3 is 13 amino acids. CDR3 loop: CASSELQGAEAFF. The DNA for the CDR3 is TGTGCCAGCAGTGAGCTACAGGGGGCTGAAGCTTTCTTT.

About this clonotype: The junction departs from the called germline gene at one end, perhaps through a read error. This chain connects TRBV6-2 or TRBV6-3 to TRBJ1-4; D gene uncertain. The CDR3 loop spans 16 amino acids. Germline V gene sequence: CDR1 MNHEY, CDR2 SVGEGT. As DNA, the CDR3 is TGTGCCAGAAGTTACCCTCAAGCGCGTGGTAATGAAAAACTGTTTTTT. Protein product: CARSYPQARGNEKLFF.

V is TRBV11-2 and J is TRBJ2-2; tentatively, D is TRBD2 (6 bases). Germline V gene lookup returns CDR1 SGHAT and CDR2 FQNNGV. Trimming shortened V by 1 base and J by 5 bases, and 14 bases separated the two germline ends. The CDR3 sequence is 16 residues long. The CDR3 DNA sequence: TGTGCCAGCAGCTTAGGAACGGGGGTTACTACCGGGGAGCTGTTTTTT. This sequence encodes CASSLGTGVTTGELFF.

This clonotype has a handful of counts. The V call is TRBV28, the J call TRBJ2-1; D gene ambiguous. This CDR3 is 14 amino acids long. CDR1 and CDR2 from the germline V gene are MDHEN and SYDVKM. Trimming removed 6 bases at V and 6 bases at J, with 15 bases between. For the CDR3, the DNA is TGTGCCAGCAGCCCCTCCCCGCACCCCAATGAGCAGTTCTTC. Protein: CASSPSPHPNEQFF. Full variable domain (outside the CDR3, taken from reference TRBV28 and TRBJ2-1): DVKVTQSSRYLVKRTGEKVFLECVQDMDHENMFWYRQDPGLGLRLIYFSYDVKMKEKGDIPEGYSVSREKKERFSLILESASTNQTSMYLCASSPSPHPNEQFFGPGTRLTVL.

In nucleotides, the CDR3 is TGTGCCAGCAGCATAAGACAGGGAAGAGGCACTGAAGCTTTCTTT. Translation: CASSIRQGRGTEAFF. The chain joins TRBV14 to TRBJ1-1; 7 nucleotides agree with TRBD1. Germline assignment: CDR1 SGHDN and CDR2 FVKESK. V lost 5 bases, J lost 4 bases, and 10 bases stayed unmatched. The length of the CDR3 is 15 residues.

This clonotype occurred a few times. The CDR3 region is CASSPQPTGTEAFF. CDR3 sequence (DNA): TGTGCCAGCAGTCCACAACCGACAGGGACTGAAGCTTTCTTT. The chain uses TRBV28 and TRBJ1-1; TRBD1 agrees at 7 bases. The CDR3 contains 14 residues. With V trimmed by 5 bases and J by 5 bases, 8 bases remained unmatched. Germline assignment: CDR1 MDHEN and CDR2 SYDVKM.

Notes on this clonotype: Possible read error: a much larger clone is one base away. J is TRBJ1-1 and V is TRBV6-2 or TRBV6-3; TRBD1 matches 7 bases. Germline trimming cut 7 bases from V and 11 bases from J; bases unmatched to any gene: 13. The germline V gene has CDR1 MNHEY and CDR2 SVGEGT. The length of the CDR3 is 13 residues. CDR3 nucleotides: TGTGCCAGCAATGCCGTTCGACAGGGTTTGGCTTTCTTT. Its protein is CASNAVRQGLAFF.

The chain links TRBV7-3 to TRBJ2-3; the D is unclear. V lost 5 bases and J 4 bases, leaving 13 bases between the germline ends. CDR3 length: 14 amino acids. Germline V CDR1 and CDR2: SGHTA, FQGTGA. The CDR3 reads CASSQGPNSDTQYF. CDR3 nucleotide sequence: TGTGCCAGCAGCCAAGGCCCCAACTCAGATACGCAGTATTTT.

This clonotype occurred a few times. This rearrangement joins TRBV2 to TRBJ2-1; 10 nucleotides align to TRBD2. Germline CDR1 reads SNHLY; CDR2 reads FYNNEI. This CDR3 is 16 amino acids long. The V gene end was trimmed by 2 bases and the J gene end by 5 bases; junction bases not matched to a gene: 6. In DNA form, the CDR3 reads TGTGCCAGCAGTGAATTCATAGCGGGAGGAAACAATGAGCAGTTCTTC. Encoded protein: CASSEFIAGGNNEQFF. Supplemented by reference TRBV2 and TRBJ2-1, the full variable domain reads EPEVTQTPSHQVTQMGQEVILRCVPISNHLYFYWYRQILGQKVEFLVSFYNNEISEKSEIFDDQFSVERPDGSNFTLKIRSTKLEDSAMYFCASSEFIAGGNNEQFFGPGTRLTVL.

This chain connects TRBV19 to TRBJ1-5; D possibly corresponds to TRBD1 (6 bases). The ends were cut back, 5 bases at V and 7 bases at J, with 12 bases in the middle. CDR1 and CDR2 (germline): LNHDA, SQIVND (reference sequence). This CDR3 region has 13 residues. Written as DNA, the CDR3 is TGTGCCAGTAGTTACAGGGTGAGGCAGCCCCAGCATTTT. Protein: CASSYRVRQPQHF.

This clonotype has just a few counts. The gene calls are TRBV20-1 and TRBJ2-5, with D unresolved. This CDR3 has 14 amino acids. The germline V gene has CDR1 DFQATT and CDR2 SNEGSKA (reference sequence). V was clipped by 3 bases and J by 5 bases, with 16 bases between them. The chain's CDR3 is CSASWSVQAETQYF. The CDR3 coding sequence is TGCAGTGCTAGTTGGTCCGTTCAGGCGGAGACCCAGTACTTC.

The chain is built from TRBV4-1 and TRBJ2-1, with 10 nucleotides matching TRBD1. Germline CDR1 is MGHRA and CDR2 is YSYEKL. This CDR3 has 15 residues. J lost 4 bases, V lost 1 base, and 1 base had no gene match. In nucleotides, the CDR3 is TGCGCCAGCAGCCAAGGACAGGGGGCATACAATGAGCAGTTCTTC. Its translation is CASSQGQGAYNEQFF.

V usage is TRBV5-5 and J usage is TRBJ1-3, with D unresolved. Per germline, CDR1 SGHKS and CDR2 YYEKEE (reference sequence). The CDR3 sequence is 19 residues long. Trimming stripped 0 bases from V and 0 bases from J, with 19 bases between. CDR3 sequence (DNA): TGTGCCAGCAGCTTGGAAGGATCGGCAGGACGATACTCTGGAAACACCATATATTTT. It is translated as CASSLEGSAGRYSGNTIYF. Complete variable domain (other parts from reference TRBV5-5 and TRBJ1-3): DAGVTQSPTHLIKTRGQQVTLRCSPISGHKSVSWYQQVLGQGPQFIFQYYEKEERGRGNFPDRFSARQFPNYSSELNVNALLLGDSALYLCASSLEGSAGRYSGNTIYFGEGSWLTVV.

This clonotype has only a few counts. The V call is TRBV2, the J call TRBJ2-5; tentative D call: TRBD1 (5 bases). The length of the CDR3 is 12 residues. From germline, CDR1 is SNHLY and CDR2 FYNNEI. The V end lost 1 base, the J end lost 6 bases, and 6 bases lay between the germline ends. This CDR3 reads CASSEGGKTQYF. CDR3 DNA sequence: TGTGCCAGCAGTGAAGGGGGCAAGACCCAGTACTTC.

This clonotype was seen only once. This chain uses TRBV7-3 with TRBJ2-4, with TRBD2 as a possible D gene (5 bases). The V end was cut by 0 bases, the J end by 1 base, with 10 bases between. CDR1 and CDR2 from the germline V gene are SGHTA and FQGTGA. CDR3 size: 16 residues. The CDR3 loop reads CASSLTGEGAKNIQYF. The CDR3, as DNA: TGTGCCAGCAGCTTAACCGGGGAAGGGGCCAAAAACATTCAGTACTTC.

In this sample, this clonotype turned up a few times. CDR3: CASTRPGANTEAFF. The CDR3 DNA sequence: TGTGCCAGTACCCGCCCAGGAGCGAACACTGAAGCTTTCTTT. The chain combines TRBV19 with TRBJ1-1; D gene ambiguous. Trimming took off 7 bases at V and 1 base at J, with 13 bases between the two ends. The CDR3 runs to 14 residues. Germline V lookup: CDR1 LNHDA, CDR2 SQIVND (reference sequence).

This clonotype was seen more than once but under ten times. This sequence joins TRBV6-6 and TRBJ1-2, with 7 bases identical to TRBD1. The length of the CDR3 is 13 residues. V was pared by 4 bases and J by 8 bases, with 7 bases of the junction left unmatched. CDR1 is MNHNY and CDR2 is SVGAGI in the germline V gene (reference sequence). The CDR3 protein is CASSSTGERGYTF. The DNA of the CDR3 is TGTGCCAGCAGTTCTACAGGGGAAAGGGGCTACACCTTC.

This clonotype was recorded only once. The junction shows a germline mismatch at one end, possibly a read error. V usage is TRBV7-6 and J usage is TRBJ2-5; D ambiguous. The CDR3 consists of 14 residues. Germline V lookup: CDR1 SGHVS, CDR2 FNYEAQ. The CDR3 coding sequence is TGTGCTAGCAGCCTCCGAGGCGACCAAGAGACCCAGTACTTC. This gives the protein CASSLRGDQETQYF.

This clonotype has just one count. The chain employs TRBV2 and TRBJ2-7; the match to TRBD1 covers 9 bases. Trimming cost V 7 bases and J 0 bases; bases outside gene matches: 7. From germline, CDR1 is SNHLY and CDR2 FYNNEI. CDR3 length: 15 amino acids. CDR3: CASTSRDRASYEQYF. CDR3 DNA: TGTGCCAGCACGTCCCGGGACAGGGCCTCCTACGAGCAGTACTTC. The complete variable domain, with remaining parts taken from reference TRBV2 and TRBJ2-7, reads EPEVTQTPSHQVTQMGQEVILRCVPISNHLYFYWYRQILGQKVEFLVSFYNNEISEKSEIFDDQFSVERPDGSNFTLKIRSTKLEDSAMYFCASTSRDRASYEQYFGPGTRLTVT.

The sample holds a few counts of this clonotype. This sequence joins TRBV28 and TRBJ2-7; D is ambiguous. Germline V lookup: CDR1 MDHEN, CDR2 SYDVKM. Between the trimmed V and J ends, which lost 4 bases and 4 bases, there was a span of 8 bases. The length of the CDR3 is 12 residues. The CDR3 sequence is CASSYSRYEQYF. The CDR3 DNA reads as TGTGCCAGCAGTTACAGTCGTTACGAGCAGTACTTC.

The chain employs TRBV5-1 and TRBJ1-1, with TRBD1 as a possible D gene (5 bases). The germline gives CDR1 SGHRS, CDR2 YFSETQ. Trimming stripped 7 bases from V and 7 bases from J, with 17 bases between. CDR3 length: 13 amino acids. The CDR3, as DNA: TGCGCCAGCTCCGGGGCAGGAGTTTTTGAAGCTTTCTTT. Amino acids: CASSGAGVFEAFF.